This entry describes one T cell receptor (beta chain). What it recognizes is unknown. Each CD8+ T cell subset was sorted in triplicate, a few hundred thousand cells each. The sample is drawn from a study of CXCR3-negative and CXCR3-positive naive CD8 T cells. The overall study: Across all libraries, TRB reads numbered some 140 million, with about 1.5 +/- 0.3 million in each library.

Study conclusions and caveats: Fresh PBMCs served for most assays, and CXCR3 expression fell partially after cryopreservation. Comparably high diversity marked both naive subsets, whereas memory CD8+ cells had much lower diversity.

UMI-labeled 5' RACE TRB cDNA libraries were prepared from the cells. Following a re-call of the 5' RACE reads, TCRdb has one entry per CDR3 protein and lacks DNA. The listing contains tens of thousands of distinct CDR3 sequences. The CDR3 totals 15 residues. Germline V gives CDR1 SQVTM, CDR2 ANQGSEA. This clonotype was obtained from a human donor in good health. Some clones in this sample may be carry-over from other donors' samples. J is TRBJ2-7 and V is TRBV29-1; TCRdb proposes TRBD1, but this gene call is untestable without DNA. The sequencing input was memory CD8+ T cells from blood. CDR3 residues: CSVETGTGSSYEQYF.